Listed below are T cell receptor beta chains from one sample, sequenced in a study of a mutant IDH1 vaccine in newly diagnosed glioma. No antigen is known for these receptors. The repertoire was sequenced with immunoSEQ multiplex PCR; TCRdb's copy has only in-frame clones and lacks some. Here the sample spans around 60,000 clones, 70% to 90% being singletons. The sequencing here drew on PBMCs, taken from a glioma patient whose treatment included an IDH1 peptide vaccine. These receptors were obtained from a middle-aged man with glioma. Both conserved end residues are part of each CDR3. Fields, in order: CDR3 protein, CDR3 DNA, V gene, J gene, clone size, D gene. D genes are given only for firm matches. Clone size, where shown, is once, few, many, or a class for clones that have expanded.

CASSRRGRDSPLHF	TGTGCCAGCAGCCGGCGTGGGCGGGATTCACCCCTCCACTTT	TRBV11-2	TRBJ1-6	NA	NA
CASSLDPGGNQPQHF	TGCGCCAGCAGCTTGGATCCGGGGGGGAATCAGCCCCAGCATTTT	TRBV5-1	TRBJ1-5	NA	NA
CASSPTGGGDYGYTF	TGTGCCAGCAGCCCCACAGGGGGCGGGGATTATGGCTACACCTTC	TRBV28	TRBJ1-2	NA	TRBD1
CASSLVGGQTQYF	TGTGCCAGCAGCTTGGTGGGGGGGCAGACCCAGTACTTC	TRBV5-6	TRBJ2-5	few	NA
CASSPATVEAEAFF	TGTGCCAGCTCACCCGCGACTGTCGAGGCTGAAGCTTTCTTT	TRBV18	TRBJ1-1	NA	NA
CASSLDLAGVSYNEQFF	TGTGCCAGCAGCTTAGATCTAGCGGGAGTCTCCTACAATGAGCAGTTCTTC	TRBV7-2	TRBJ2-1	few	TRBD2
CASSLGGTASIDEQYF	TGCGCCAGCAGCTTGGGGGGGACAGCCTCCATCGACGAGCAGTACTTC	TRBV5-1	TRBJ2-7	NA	TRBD1
CASSVGSGGGVDTQYF	TGTGCCAGCAGCGTAGGAAGCGGGGGAGGAGTAGATACGCAGTATTTT	TRBV9	TRBJ2-3	NA	TRBD2
CASTPKGVSQPQHF	TGTGCCAGTACCCCCAAAGGGGTCAGCCAGCCCCAGCATTTT	TRBV19	TRBJ1-5	once	NA
CASSDSEDSTDTQYF	TGTGCCAGCAGTGACTCTGAGGACAGCACAGATACGCAGTATTTT	TRBV6-4	TRBJ2-3	NA	NA
CASSLAGGNTGELFF	TGCGCCAGCAGCTTAGCGGGAGGGAACACCGGGGAGCTGTTTTTT	TRBV5-1	TRBJ2-2	NA	TRBD2
CASRPGTPFDEQFF	TGTGCCAGCAGACCTGGGACTCCCTTCGATGAGCAGTTCTTC	TRBV5-6	TRBJ2-1	NA	NA
CASSYTTVVGSPLHF	TGTGCCAGCAGTTACACGACAGTGGTCGGTTCACCCCTCCACTTT	TRBV6-5	TRBJ1-6	NA	NA
CASSALRSTEAFF	TGTGCCAGCAGCGCGCTGCGAAGCACTGAAGCTTTCTTT	TRBV7-6	TRBJ1-1	NA	NA
CASSAERTGSGNSPLHF	TGTGCCAGCAGTGCGGAGCGAACAGGGTCGGGAAATTCACCCCTCCACTTT	TRBV6-1	TRBJ1-6	NA	NA
CASSLGGGGGEQYF	TGTGCCAGCAGCTTAGGGGGAGGCGGGGGCGAGCAGTACTTC	TRBV11-1	TRBJ2-7	NA	TRBD2
CSVEVGRPYGYTF	TGCAGCGTTGAAGTAGGACGGCCTTATGGCTACACCTTC	TRBV29-1	TRBJ1-2	once	NA
CASSSPLAGEYNEQFF	TGCGCCAGCAGCTCCCCCCTAGCGGGGGAGTACAATGAGCAGTTCTTC	TRBV4-1	TRBJ2-1	few	TRBD2
CASTQGTGRTYGYTF	TGTGCCAGCACCCAAGGGACAGGAAGGACCTATGGCTACACCTTC	TRBV28	TRBJ1-2	NA	TRBD1
CASSLGFRVGNSPLHF	TGTGCCAGCAGCTTGGGGTTCCGGGTGGGGAATTCACCCCTCCACTTT	TRBV5-6	TRBJ1-6	few	NA
CASAIPGSSYEQYF	TGTGCCAGCGCGATACCCGGGAGCTCCTACGAGCAGTACTTC	TRBV7-2	TRBJ2-7	NA	NA
CASSLGGTSNQPQHF	TGCGCCAGCAGCTTGGGGGGGACTAGCAATCAGCCCCAGCATTTT	TRBV5-1	TRBJ1-5	NA	NA
CASSIDSSTGRNQPQHF	TGTGCCAGTAGTATAGATTCATCGACGGGCCGTAATCAGCCCCAGCATTTT	TRBV19	TRBJ1-5	NA	NA
CASKRGERSNTEAFF	TGTGCCAGCAAGAGGGGCGAGAGGTCGAACACTGAAGCTTTCTTT	TRBV6-1	TRBJ1-1	NA	NA
CASSLGLAPYNEQFF	TGTGCCAGCAGCTTGGGACTAGCGCCATACAATGAGCAGTTCTTC	TRBV7-2	TRBJ2-1	NA	TRBD2
CASSYGNSPLHF	TGTGCCAGCAGTTACGGGAATTCACCCCTCCACTTT	TRBV6-6	TRBJ1-6	NA	NA
CASRRGRSTDTQYF	TGTGCCAGTAGGAGGGGGCGCAGCACAGATACGCAGTATTTT	TRBV19	TRBJ2-3	NA	TRBD1
CASSTGTANEQFF	TGTGCCAGTAGTACAGGGACAGCGAATGAGCAGTTCTTC	TRBV19	TRBJ2-1	NA	TRBD1
CASSQMTVEAFF	TGTGCCAGCAGCCAGATGACAGTTGAAGCTTTCTTT	TRBV14	TRBJ1-1	NA	NA
CASSGGQGMITGELFF	TGTGCCAGCAGTGGGGGACAGGGTATGATCACCGGGGAGCTGTTTTTT	TRBV25-1	TRBJ2-2	NA	TRBD1
CASSSGRVVNTGELFF	TGTGCCAGCAGCTCCGGACGGGTTGTAAACACCGGGGAGCTGTTTTTT	TRBV7-2	TRBJ2-2	few	NA
CASSLYGEAFF	TGTGCCAGCAGCCTGTATGGTGAAGCTTTCTTT	TRBV7-6	TRBJ1-1	NA	NA
CASSLGSRGTGDMNTEAFF	TGTGCCAGCAGCTTAGGAAGTCGGGGGACAGGGGACATGAACACTGAAGCTTTCTTT	TRBV7-6	TRBJ1-1	NA	TRBD1
CASSLGFSNYGYTF	TGCGCCAGCAGCTTGGGGTTCAGCAACTATGGCTACACCTTC	TRBV5-1	TRBJ1-2	NA	NA